One and the same sample provided the 18 T cell receptor beta chains below, sequenced in a study of Graves' ophthalmopathy and Graves' hyperthyroidism. The study amplified TCR beta CDR3 regions using RNA transcripts. HTBI primers primed a first-round RT-PCR, and a second-round multiplex PCR followed. Via MiXCR, TCRdb re-called the multiplex PCR reads, giving one row per CDR3 protein. The top ten hold around 1.4% of the sample, which has almost 400,000 distinct CDR3 sequences, around 20% seen once. Input material: peripheral blood. These receptors originate from a woman between 18 and 29 years old with Graves' ophthalmopathy.

Many counts were recorded for this clonotype. This chain links TRBV6-5 with TRBJ2-7; 7 bases map to TRBD2. J gave up 0 bases and V 7 bases, and 9 bases lay outside the gene matches. The CDR3 spans 15 residues. Germline V lookup: CDR1 MNHEY, CDR2 SVGAGI. The CDR3 DNA reads as TGTGCCAGCACCCTAGCTAGCGGACGCTCCTACGAGCAGTACTTC. Amino acids: CASTLASGRSYEQYF.

Here the CDR3 DNA reads TGTGCCAGCAGCCCAGGTGGGACGGAAGTCTACGAGCAGTACTTC. This encodes CASSPGGTEVYEQYF. The chain couples TRBV27 to TRBJ2-7; either TRBD1 or TRBD2 may fit D (5 bases each). Trimming stripped 6 bases from V and 3 bases from J, with 18 bases between. Germline loops: CDR1 MNHEY, CDR2 SMNVEV (reference sequence). The CDR3 has 15 amino acids.

This clonotype has a handful of counts. The DNA for the CDR3 is TGTGCCAGCAGGGGAGGCGAAGAGACCCAGTACTTC. Its protein is CASRGGEETQYF. This sequence joins TRBV2 and TRBJ2-5, with a weak D call TRBD2 (6 bases). The CDR3 is made up of 12 amino acids. V shed 6 bases and J shed 3 bases, with 8 bases lying between them. Germline loops: CDR1 SNHLY, CDR2 FYNNEI.

This clonotype was recorded many times. This chain joins TRBV28 and TRBJ2-5; 7 bases agree with TRBD1. There are 13 residues in the CDR3. Trimming removed 6 bases from V and 2 bases from J; junction bases left unmatched: 3. CDR1 is MDHEN and CDR2 is SYDVKM in the germline V gene. In nucleotides, the CDR3 is TGTGCCAGCAGACAACAGGGGCAAGAGACCCAGTACTTC. Its translation is CASRQQGQETQYF.

There are many counts of this clonotype. This rearrangement joins TRBV6-1 to TRBJ1-5, with D unclear. Between the trimmed V and J ends, which lost 2 bases and 7 bases, there was a span of 9 bases. Germline CDR1 reads MNHNS; CDR2 reads SASEGT. There are 13 residues in the CDR3. CDR3 region: CASSEFTEQPQHF. The CDR3 bases are TGTGCCAGCAGTGAATTTACAGAGCAGCCCCAGCATTTT.

This clonotype was counted only a few times. The chain is built from TRBV24-1 and TRBJ1-5; D is possibly TRBD1 (5 bases). V was shortened by 5 bases and J by 6 bases, with 16 bases between the two germline ends. The CDR3 covers 15 residues. CDR1 and CDR2 from the germline V gene are KGHDR and SFDVKD. Here the CDR3 DNA reads TGTGCCACCAGTGCCGGGGCTGGGGTGGGTCAGCCCCAGCATTTT. Its protein is CATSAGAGVGQPQHF.

The J gene is TRBJ2-5, the V gene TRBV11-2, with 9 bases fitting TRBD2. With 0 bases clipped from V and 4 bases from J, the junction kept 18 bases outside the gene matches. Germline V gene data show CDR1 as SGHAT and CDR2 as FQNNGV. There are 20 residues in the CDR3. CDR3 amino acids: CASSLDQGMVAGDGRETQYF. CDR3 in DNA: TGTGCCAGCAGCTTAGATCAGGGTATGGTAGCGGGAGACGGGCGAGAGACCCAGTACTTC.

This clonotype has at least ten counts. The rearrangement joins TRBV6-1 to TRBJ1-1, with D perhaps matching TRBD1 (6 bases). V shed 2 bases and J shed 5 bases, with 18 bases lying between them. The CDR3 consists of 16 residues. Germline V gene lookup returns CDR1 MNHNS and CDR2 SASEGT. CDR3 in DNA: TGTGCCAGCAGTGAACTCCGACGGGGGGCGGGAACTGAAGCTTTCTTT. As protein: CASSELRRGAGTEAFF.

This clonotype was seen many times. The gene calls are TRBV6-1 and TRBJ2-7; D possibly corresponds to TRBD2 (6 bases). CDR3 length: 17 amino acids. In germline, CDR1 is MNHNS, CDR2 SASEGT. Trimming cost V 8 bases and J 5 bases, with 28 bases left between them. Here the CDR3 DNA reads TGTGCCAGCGGAGGGGTTCGCGGGGCGGACCGAGTCAACGAGCAGTACTTC. The encoded protein is CASGGVRGADRVNEQYF.

This clonotype was counted ten times or more. The chain uses TRBV7-2 and TRBJ2-7; 12 bases agree with TRBD1. The J segment lost 6 bases and the V segment lost 5 bases, leaving 5 bases of the junction unmatched. The V gene's germline CDR1 is SGHTA and CDR2 FQGNSA. The length of the CDR3 is 14 residues. The CDR3 loop is CASSVRDRGPEQYF. The CDR3 nucleotides read TGTGCCAGCAGCGTCCGGGACAGGGGGCCCGAGCAGTACTTC.

This clonotype was recorded many times. The chain carries TRBV7-2 and TRBJ2-7, with TRBD1 as a possible D gene (6 bases). From germline, CDR1 is SGHTA and CDR2 FQGNSA. V was trimmed by 8 bases and J by 3 bases, leaving 8 bases between them. This CDR3 comprises 11 residues. The CDR3 DNA reads TGTGCCAGCGTACAGGGCTACGAGCAGTACTTC. This encodes CASVQGYEQYF.

The chain uses TRBV11-1 and TRBJ1-2; a weak D match, TRBD1 (6 bases). Germline CDR1 is SGHAT and CDR2 is FQDESV (reference sequence). CDR3 length equals 13 residues. V lost 5 bases and J 8 bases, leaving 15 bases between the germline ends. CDR3 protein: CASSARNRDGYTF. The CDR3 DNA reads as TGTGCCAGCAGCGCAAGAAACAGGGACGGCTACACCTTC.

This clonotype was recorded at least ten times. This rearrangement joins TRBV28 to TRBJ2-5, with 10 nucleotides matching TRBD1. Germline V gives CDR1 MDHEN, CDR2 SYDVKM. J lost 5 bases, V lost 7 bases, and 10 bases had no gene match. This CDR3 contains 15 residues. CDR3 sequence: CASTSGQGLRETQYF. The CDR3 DNA sequence: TGTGCCAGCACTTCGGGACAGGGGTTGAGGGAGACCCAGTACTTC.

This clonotype was counted ten times or more. The chain combines TRBV6-2 or TRBV6-3 with TRBJ1-2; 9 bases are shared with TRBD1. Germline loops: CDR1 MNHEY, CDR2 SVGEGT. The CDR3 length is 16 residues. V dropped 5 bases and J dropped 6; count of bases not matched to a gene: 13. The CDR3 DNA reads as TGTGCCAGCAGTGCCACCGGGACAGGGAGGATTCATGGCTACACCTTC. Protein: CASSATGTGRIHGYTF.

This clonotype came up many times. The chain links TRBV2 to TRBJ2-2, with 8 nucleotides matching TRBD2. The CDR3 contains 15 residues. Germline loops: CDR1 SNHLY, CDR2 FYNNEI. With V trimmed by 6 bases and J by 6 bases, 9 bases remained unmatched. The CDR3 sequence is CASSLGRAGAGELFF. As DNA, the CDR3 is TGTGCCAGCAGCCTCGGACGAGCGGGAGCCGGGGAGCTGTTTTTT.

This clonotype has ten or more counts. V is TRBV5-5 and J is TRBJ1-5; D is undetermined. There are 16 residues in the CDR3. Trimming pared 0 bases from V and 7 bases from J, leaving 17 bases between. Germline V gene lookup returns CDR1 SGHKS and CDR2 YYEKEE (reference sequence). CDR3 region: CASSLGSTSLGQPQHF. CDR3 sequence (DNA): TGTGCCAGCAGCTTGGGTTCCACCAGCTTAGGCCAGCCCCAGCATTTT.

The table lists this clonotype with many counts. The chain joins TRBV6-5 to TRBJ2-7, with a weak D call TRBD1 (6 bases). Germline CDR1 and CDR2: MNHEY and SVGAGI. This CDR3 spans 13 amino acids. Trimming took off 0 bases at V and 6 bases at J, with 9 bases between the two ends. The CDR3 sequence: CASSYSGRGEQYF. The CDR3 region has the DNA TGTGCCAGCAGTTACTCGGGCAGGGGCGAGCAGTACTTC.

The rearrangement joins TRBV7-2 to TRBJ2-7; the D gene could be TRBD1 or TRBD2 (6 bases each). Germline CDR1 reads SGHTA; CDR2 reads FQGNSA. V shed 5 bases and J shed 4 bases, with 18 bases lying between them. The CDR3 is made up of 15 amino acids. The CDR3 DNA sequence: TGTGCCAGCAGCCCCACGGGGGCGGGGACTTACGAGCAGTACTTC. Encoded protein: CASSPTGAGTYEQYF.